This TCR beta chain was captured in a study of CD8 T cells in Susac syndrome. CDR3 length: 14 residues. Germline values: CDR1 LGHDT, CDR2 YNNKEL (reference sequence). V lost 3 bases, J lost 3 bases, and 9 bases lay in between. With random hexamers, about 0.5 to 1 ug RNA was reverse transcribed. Amplification of TCR beta CDR3 used immunoSEQ multiplex PCR across 54 Vbeta and 13 Jbeta. TCRdb reanalysed the immunoSEQ multiplex PCR reads using MiXCR and keeps one entry per CDR3 protein. The sample includes a few hundred thousand distinct CDR3 sequences, roughly 96% seen only once; the top ten take 0.095%. CD8+ and CD4+ T cells from blood underwent TCR beta sequencing, which was carried out in a high-throughput format. TEMRA cells underwent FACS enrichment and CD8+ and CD4+ T cells underwent negative isolation.

The chain joins TRBV3-1 to TRBJ2-1; D not resolved. The specimen was CD4+ T cells from PBMCs. The sequence came from a human donor with multiple sclerosis. The CDR3 here is CASSQVDNYNEQFF. The CDR3 coding sequence is TGTGCCAGCAGCCAGGTTGACAACTACAATGAGCAGTTCTTC.